What follows is one TCR beta chain and its context. The target antigen is unknown. The CDR3 sequence is 16 residues long. The J segment lost 4 bases and the V segment lost 2 bases, leaving 8 bases of the junction unmatched. Germline-derived CDR1 and CDR2 are MRHNA and SNTAGT. This sample is drawn from a study of vaccination effects on CD4 cells after COVID-19. Before sequencing took place, the ViraFEST assay used viral peptide pools to expand antigen-specific CD4+ T cells. At the end of 9 to 11 days of culture, CD4+ T cells were isolated. Two-dose BNT162b2 or mRNA-1273 vaccination was given to participants. Supplemented with 8.5 to 10 IU/ml IL-2 and around 10 ug/ml peptides, more than 1.5 million PBMC per well were kept in culture. Half-medium replacement with IL-2 medium occurred on days 3 and 7. TCRdb's copy holds only in-frame clones and misses some; the assay was immunoSEQ multiplex PCR. Here the sample spans tens of thousands of clones, over 70% being singletons.

Here the sequenced sample was CD4+ T cells from PBMCs cultured with SARS-CoV-2 spike peptides, taken after COVID-19 vaccination. This sequence was found in a human donor who received a COVID-19 vaccine. The chain uses TRBV6-4 and TRBJ2-3; 8 bases agree with TRBD2. The CDR3 region is CASSDVGGAESDTQYF. The CDR3 coding sequence is TGTGCCAGCAGTGACGTCGGGGGGGCCGAGTCAGATACGCAGTATTTT.